Listed here are 15 T cell receptor beta chains from one sample, sequenced in a study of shared clonotypes between healthy human individuals. Some clones are missing from TCRdb's copy, which holds only in-frame ones; the method was immunoSEQ multiplex PCR. The sample yields about 610,000 clones, 97% seen once. Sequencing was performed on naive CD4+ T cells sorted from blood. Subset in this sample: CD45RA+ positively selected. These receptors were taken from a woman between 25 and 40 years old in good health.

The chain has TRBV28 and TRBJ1-5; TRBD1 might be the D (5 bases). The length of the CDR3 is 16 residues. V lost 6 bases, J lost 2 bases, and 17 bases lay in between. Germline V gene data show CDR1 as MDHEN and CDR2 as SYDVKM. The CDR3 sequence is CASSPRSRGRNQPQHF. CDR3 coding DNA: TGTGCCAGCAGCCCACGTAGTAGGGGACGCAATCAGCCCCAGCATTTT.

This sequence joins TRBV29-1 and TRBJ2-5, with D perhaps TRBD2 (5 bases). The germline V gene encodes CDR1 SQVTM and CDR2 ANQGSEA. Deletions cut 7 bases from V and 2 bases from J, with 11 bases between. CDR3 size: 12 residues. CDR3 sequence: CSGRVGQETQYF. The DNA of the CDR3 is TGCAGCGGGCGGGTTGGTCAAGAGACCCAGTACTTC.

The genes are TRBV27 and TRBJ1-4, with 8 bases fitting TRBD1. Germline CDR1 reads MNHEY; CDR2 reads SMNVEV (reference sequence). The CDR3 runs 18 residues. The V and J ends lost 5 bases and 4 bases, in that order; junction bases with no gene match: 15. The CDR3 reads CASSARPPWTGLNEKLFF. CDR3 nucleotide sequence: TGTGCCAGCAGTGCCAGACCCCCTTGGACAGGGCTTAATGAAAAACTGTTTTTT.

The J gene is TRBJ1-1, the V gene TRBV18; 7 bases are shared with TRBD1. Unmatched junction bases numbered 8, after V lost 3 bases and J lost 1 base. Per the germline V gene, CDR1 is KGHSH and CDR2 is LQKENI. CDR3 length: 16 amino acids. The CDR3 here is CASSPRTGTRNTEAFF. The CDR3 DNA follows: TGTGCCAGCTCACCTAGGACAGGAACACGGAACACTGAAGCTTTCTTT.

The chain employs TRBV5-1 and TRBJ1-2, with 9 bases that match TRBD1. The CDR3 has 14 amino acids. The V gene's germline CDR1 is SGHRS and CDR2 YFSETQ. After removal of 3 bases from V and 7 bases from J, the junction contained 7 bases not matched to a gene. The CDR3 bases are TGCGCCAGCAGCTCCGGACAGGGGATATTTGGCTACACCTTC. Protein: CASSSGQGIFGYTF.

The chain joins TRBV18 to TRBJ2-7; D uncertain. CDR3 length: 13 residues. With 3 bases removed from V and 2 bases from J, the gap between germline ends came to 8 bases. Germline V gene sequence: CDR1 KGHSH, CDR2 LQKENI. The CDR3 sequence is CASSPDPAYEQYF. CDR3 nucleotides: TGTGCCAGCTCACCGGATCCGGCCTACGAGCAGTACTTC.

The V call is TRBV6-6, the J call TRBJ2-4, with 9 bases fitting TRBD1. The germline CDR1 and CDR2 sequences are MNHNY and SVGAGI (reference sequence). This CDR3 contains 14 residues. V was pared by 6 bases and J by 4 bases, with 4 bases of the junction left unmatched. CDR3 amino acids: CASSPGTGKNIQYF. The DNA of the CDR3 is TGTGCCAGCAGCCCCGGGACAGGGAAAAACATTCAGTACTTC.

The chain uses TRBV30 and TRBJ1-6; possibly TRBD1 for D (5 bases). V shed 0 bases and J shed 5 bases, with 8 bases lying between them. The germline gives CDR1 GTSNPN, CDR2 SVGIG (reference sequence). The CDR3 consists of 14 residues. For the CDR3, the DNA is TGTGCCTGGAGTGTACAGACAGATAATTCACCCCTCCACTTT. Residues: CAWSVQTDNSPLHF.

This clone was recorded once. The J gene is TRBJ2-7, the V gene TRBV19; D is ambiguous. Germline V gene lookup returns CDR1 LNHDA and CDR2 SQIVND (reference sequence). The CDR3 length is 15 residues. V lost 1 base, J lost 2 bases, and 12 bases lay in between. The CDR3 sequence: CASSIGVAPAYEQYF. CDR3 DNA: TGTGCCAGTAGTATAGGGGTAGCTCCCGCCTACGAGCAGTACTTC.

The chain is built from TRBV19 and TRBJ2-7; 7 bases fit TRBD2. V dropped 9 bases and J dropped 3; count of bases not matched to a gene: 5. The CDR3 is 12 amino acids. Germline lookup yields CDR1 LNHDA and CDR2 SQIVND (reference sequence). CDR3 sequence reads: CASRGVSYEQYF. Written as DNA, the CDR3 is TGTGCCAGCCGGGGGGTCAGCTACGAGCAGTACTTC.

This clone has only a few counts. The CDR3 is CASSPTRSQSNTGELFF. Written as DNA, the CDR3 is TGTGCCAGCTCACCAACGAGAAGTCAGTCGAACACCGGGGAGCTGTTTTTT. This chain links TRBV18 with TRBJ2-2; D unclear. V was clipped by 2 bases and J by 0 bases, with 13 bases between them. Germline V gene data show CDR1 as KGHSH and CDR2 as LQKENI. This CDR3 region has 17 residues.

The rearrangement links TRBV5-1 to TRBJ1-2, with D unresolved. The CDR3 totals 13 residues. Deletions cut 9 bases from V and 4 bases from J, with 16 bases between. Per germline, CDR1 SGHRS and CDR2 YFSETQ. The CDR3 sequence is CATATASVYGYTF. In nucleotides, the CDR3 is TGCGCCACAGCAACCGCGTCGGTCTATGGCTACACCTTC.

The rearrangement uses TRBV19 and TRBJ1-2; D not resolved. Deletions cut 4 bases from V and 2 bases from J, with 11 bases between. The germline V gene has CDR1 LNHDA and CDR2 SQIVND (reference sequence). The CDR3 sequence is 14 residues long. The CDR3 DNA is TGTGCCAGTAGTACGATTGGGTCCAACTATGGCTACACCTTC. Protein: CASSTIGSNYGYTF. The full variable domain, with the rest looked up from reference TRBV19 and TRBJ1-2, is DGGITQSPKYLFRKEGQNVTLSCEQNLNHDAMYWYRQDPGQGLRLIYYSQIVNDFQKGDIAEGYSVSREKKESFPLTVTSAQKNPTAFYLCASSTIGSNYGYTFGSGTRLTVV.

This chain links TRBV5-5 with TRBJ2-7; possibly TRBD2 for D (7 bases). The CDR3 loop spans 17 amino acids. V was shortened by 3 bases and J by 0 bases, with 19 bases between the two germline ends. Germline CDR1 is SGHKS and CDR2 is YYEKEE (reference sequence). CDR3 protein: CASSSVFAGDNSYEQYF. CDR3 sequence (DNA): TGTGCCAGCAGCTCCGTTTTCGCGGGGGACAACTCCTACGAGCAGTACTTC.

The chain is built from TRBV28 and TRBJ1-4, with D unclear. V dropped 2 bases and J dropped 8 bases, with 12 bases sitting between them. Germline V gene sequence: CDR1 MDHEN, CDR2 SYDVKM. This CDR3 contains 14 residues. The CDR3 nucleotides read TGTGCCAGCAGTTTACCCCCGTTTGGAGAAAAACTGTTTTTT. It encodes CASSLPPFGEKLFF.